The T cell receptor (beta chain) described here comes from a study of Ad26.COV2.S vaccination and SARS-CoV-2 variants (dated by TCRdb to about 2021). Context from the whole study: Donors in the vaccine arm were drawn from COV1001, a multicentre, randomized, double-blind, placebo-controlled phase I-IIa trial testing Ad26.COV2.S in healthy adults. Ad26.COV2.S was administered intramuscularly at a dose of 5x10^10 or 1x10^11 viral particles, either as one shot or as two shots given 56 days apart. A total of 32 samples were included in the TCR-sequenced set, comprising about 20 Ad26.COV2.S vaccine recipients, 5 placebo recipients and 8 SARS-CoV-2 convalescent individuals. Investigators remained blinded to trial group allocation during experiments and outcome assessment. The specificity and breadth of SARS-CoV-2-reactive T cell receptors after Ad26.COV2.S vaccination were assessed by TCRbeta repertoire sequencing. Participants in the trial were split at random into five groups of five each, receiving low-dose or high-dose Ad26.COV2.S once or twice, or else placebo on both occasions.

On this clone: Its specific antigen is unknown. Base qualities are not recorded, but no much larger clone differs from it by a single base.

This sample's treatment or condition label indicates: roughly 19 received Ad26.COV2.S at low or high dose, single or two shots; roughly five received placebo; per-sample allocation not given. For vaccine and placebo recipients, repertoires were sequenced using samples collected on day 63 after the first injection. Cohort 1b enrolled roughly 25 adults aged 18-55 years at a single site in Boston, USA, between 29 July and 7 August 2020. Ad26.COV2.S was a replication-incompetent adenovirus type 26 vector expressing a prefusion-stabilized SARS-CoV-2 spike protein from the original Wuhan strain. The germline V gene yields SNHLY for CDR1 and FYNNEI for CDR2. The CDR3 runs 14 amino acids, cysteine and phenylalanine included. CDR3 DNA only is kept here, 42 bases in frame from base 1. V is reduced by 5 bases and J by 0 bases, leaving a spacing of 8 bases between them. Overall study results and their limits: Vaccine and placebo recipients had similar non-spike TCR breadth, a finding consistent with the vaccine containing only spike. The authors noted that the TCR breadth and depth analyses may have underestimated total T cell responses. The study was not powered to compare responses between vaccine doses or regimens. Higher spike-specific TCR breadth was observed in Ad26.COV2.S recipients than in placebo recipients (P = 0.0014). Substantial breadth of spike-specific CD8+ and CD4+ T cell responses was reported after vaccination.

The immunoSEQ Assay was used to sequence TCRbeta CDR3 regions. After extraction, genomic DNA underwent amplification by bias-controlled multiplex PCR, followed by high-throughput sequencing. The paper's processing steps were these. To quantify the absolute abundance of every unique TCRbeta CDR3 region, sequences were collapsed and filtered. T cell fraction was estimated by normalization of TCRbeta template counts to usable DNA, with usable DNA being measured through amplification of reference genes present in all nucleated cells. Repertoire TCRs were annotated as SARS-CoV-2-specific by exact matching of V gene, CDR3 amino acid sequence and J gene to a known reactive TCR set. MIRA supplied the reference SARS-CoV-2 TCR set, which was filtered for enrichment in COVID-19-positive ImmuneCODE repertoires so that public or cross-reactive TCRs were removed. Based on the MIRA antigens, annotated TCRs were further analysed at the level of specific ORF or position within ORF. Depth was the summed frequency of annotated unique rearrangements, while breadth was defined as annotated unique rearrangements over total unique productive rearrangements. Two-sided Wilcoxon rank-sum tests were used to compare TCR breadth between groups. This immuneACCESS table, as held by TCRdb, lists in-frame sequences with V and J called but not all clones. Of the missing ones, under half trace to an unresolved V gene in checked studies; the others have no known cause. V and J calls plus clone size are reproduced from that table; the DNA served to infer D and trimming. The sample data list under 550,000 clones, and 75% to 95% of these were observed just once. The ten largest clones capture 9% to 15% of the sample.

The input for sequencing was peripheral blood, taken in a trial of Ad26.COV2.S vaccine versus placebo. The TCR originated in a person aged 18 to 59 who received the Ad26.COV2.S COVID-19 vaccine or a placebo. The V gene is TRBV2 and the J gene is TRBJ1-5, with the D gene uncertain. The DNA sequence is TGTGCCAGCAGTAACGGGAATAGCAATCAGCCCCAGCATTTT. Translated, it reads CASSNGNSNQPQHF.